The 10 T cell receptor beta chains given below trace back to one sample, sequenced in a study of cytomegalovirus exposure and HLA in healthy donors. Primers for the PCR totalled 60 Vbeta and 13 Jbeta. Clones were read by immunoSEQ multiplex PCR, and TCRdb kept only the in-frame ones, dropping some. Of roughly 190,000 clones listed, 62% are singletons. The sequenced sample was PBMCs. The receptors here all came from a man in his forties in good health and CMV-seronegative.

The V gene is TRBV20-1, the J gene TRBJ1-4; D is unresolved. The CDR3 has 11 amino acids. Germline V CDR1 and CDR2: DFQATT, SNEGSKA (reference sequence). Trimming left V 2 bases short and J 4 bases short, with 2 bases between. The CDR3 bases are TGCAGTGCTAGACTTAATGAAAAACTGTTTTTT. Encoded protein: CSARLNEKLFF.

This clone was seen only a few times. This sequence joins TRBV10-1 and TRBJ1-3; 9 bases are a match to TRBD1. Germline values: CDR1 WNHNN, CDR2 SYGVQD (reference sequence). J was trimmed by 2 bases and V by 6 bases; bases with no gene match: 5. The CDR3 contains 15 residues. CDR3 sequence reads: CASRTGGDTGNTIYF. The CDR3 DNA reads TGCGCCAGCAGGACAGGGGGGGATACTGGAAACACCATATATTTT.

The chain couples TRBV9 to TRBJ2-5; TRBD2 matches 10 bases. Germline-derived CDR1 and CDR2 are SGDLS and YYNGEE. The CDR3 is 15 residues long. Trimming at V came to 0 bases and at J to 9 bases, leaving 8 bases not matched to a gene. This chain's CDR3 is CASSVEAGGVMAQYF. The CDR3 nucleotides are TGTGCCAGCAGCGTAGAAGCGGGAGGGGTAATGGCCCAGTACTTC.

The CDR3 spells CASRTGTGGSGELFF. For the CDR3, the DNA is TGTGCCAGCAGAACCGGGACAGGGGGCTCCGGGGAGCTGTTTTTT. The V gene is TRBV5-6, the J gene TRBJ2-2; 12 bases fit TRBD1. The CDR3 is 15 amino acids. Germline V lookup: CDR1 SGHDT, CDR2 YYEEEE. Trimming removed 5 bases from V and 6 bases from J; junction bases left unmatched: 5.

The chain is built from TRBV6-5 and TRBJ2-7, with D possibly TRBD2 on 6 matching bases. The CDR3 covers 16 residues. Deletions cut 0 bases from V and 2 bases from J, with 14 bases between. The V gene's germline CDR1 is MNHEY and CDR2 SVGAGI. The DNA for the CDR3 is TGTGCCAGCAGTTACTCGACCGGGACTCCCGCCTACGAGCAGTACTTC. Translation gives CASSYSTGTPAYEQYF.

The sample holds a few counts of this clone. The V and J genes are TRBV5-1 and TRBJ2-7; D is unclear. This CDR3 region has 13 residues. V lost 4 bases and J 0 bases, leaving 8 bases between the germline ends. CDR1 and CDR2 (germline): SGHRS, YFSETQ. CDR3 residues: CASSAGASYEQYF. The CDR3 DNA sequence: TGCGCCAGCAGCGCAGGCGCCTCCTACGAGCAGTACTTC.

The J gene is TRBJ2-6, the V gene TRBV18, with D possibly matching TRBD1 (5 bases). The CDR3 spans 17 residues. Germline CDR1 KGHSH, CDR2 LQKENI. Trimming cost V 2 bases and J 1 base, with 12 bases left between them. CDR3 protein: CASSPFTGRSGANVLTF. CDR3 in DNA: TGTGCCAGCTCACCATTTACAGGTCGATCTGGGGCCAACGTCCTGACTTTC.

The chain couples TRBV30 to TRBJ1-3; D may be TRBD1 (6 bases). The germline V gene encodes CDR1 GTSNPN and CDR2 SVGIG (reference sequence). The CDR3 totals 15 residues. V lost 4 bases and J lost 1, with 14 bases in between. The CDR3 nucleotides read TGTGCCTGGACTGTAGGGGGAGAATCTGGAAACACCATATATTTT. It yields the protein CAWTVGGESGNTIYF.

This chain connects TRBV19 to TRBJ2-3; D is perhaps TRBD2 (6 bases). Germline lookup yields CDR1 LNHDA and CDR2 SQIVND (reference sequence). The CDR3 extends over 14 amino acids. Deletions cut 7 bases from V and 4 bases from J, with 15 bases between. CDR3: CASKVSPGADTQYF. The CDR3 DNA reads TGTGCCAGTAAGGTCAGCCCGGGGGCAGATACGCAGTATTTT.

The table lists this clone with a few counts. This chain uses TRBV11-3 with TRBJ2-7, with TRBD1 identical over 12 bases. With 0 bases clipped from V and 6 bases from J, the junction kept 6 bases outside the gene matches. The CDR3 is 16 amino acids. Looked up from germline, CDR1 is SGHNT and CDR2 is YENEEA. CDR3 amino acids: CASSLDWGQGASEQYF. Written as DNA, the CDR3 is TGTGCCAGCAGCTTAGATTGGGGACAGGGGGCCTCCGAGCAGTACTTC.